The 8 T cell receptor beta chains below were found in one sample sequenced in a study of shared clonotypes between healthy human individuals. Sequencing was performed with immunoSEQ multiplex PCR; in TCRdb, only in-frame clones are kept and a portion is missing. The sample lists fewer than 700,000 clones; 85% to 95% were seen once. Naive CD8 cells lacked CD45RO and underwent positive selection for CCR7, leaving out terminally differentiated effector memory CD45RA+ cells. Sequencing was performed on naive CD8+ T cells sorted from blood. The source of these receptors is a woman aged 25 to 45 in good health.

Concerning this clone itself: Other DNA sequences in this sample translate to the same CDR3. The chain recombines TRBV7-9 with TRBJ2-7; D not resolved. Deletions cut 3 bases from V and 6 bases from J, with 6 bases between. Germline V lookup: CDR1 SEHNR, CDR2 FQNEAQ (reference sequence). The CDR3 consists of 11 residues. CDR3 amino acids: CASSFGLEQYF. The CDR3 DNA reads as TGTGCCAGCAGCTTCGGTCTCGAGCAGTACTTC.

The rearrangement uses TRBV7-9 and TRBJ2-2; D might be TRBD1 (7 bases). Between the trimmed V and J ends, which lost 2 bases and 1 base, there was a span of 11 bases. CDR3 length: 16 amino acids. Germline V gene data show CDR1 as SEHNR and CDR2 as FQNEAQ (reference sequence). The CDR3 sequence: CASSLRQGGNTGELFF. CDR3 sequence (DNA): TGTGCCAGCAGCTTAAGACAGGGAGGGAACACCGGGGAGCTGTTTTTT.

This rearrangement joins TRBV11-2 to TRBJ2-1, with D possibly matching TRBD2 (6 bases). Germline values: CDR1 SGHAT, CDR2 FQNNGV. Trimming pared 1 base from V and 12 bases from J, leaving 10 bases between. The CDR3 consists of 12 residues. CDR3 nucleotides: TGTGCCAGCAGCTTAGGAGCGGGCGGGCAGTTCTTC. This codes for CASSLGAGGQFF.

About this clone itself: The same CDR3 is also encoded by other DNA sequences in this sample. The chain combines TRBV30 with TRBJ2-2, with D perhaps TRBD2 (5 bases). The CDR3 loop spans 15 amino acids. Germline CDR1 reads GTSNPN; CDR2 reads SVGIG (reference sequence). Trimming stripped 0 bases from V and 4 bases from J, with 12 bases between. CDR3 sequence reads: CAWSVPREGTGELFF. The CDR3 nucleotides read TGTGCCTGGAGTGTCCCACGCGAGGGCACCGGGGAGCTGTTTTTT.

The V and J genes are TRBV5-1 and TRBJ2-1, with D perhaps TRBD2 (5 bases). V was cut by 5 bases and J by 0 bases, with 15 bases left in between. This CDR3 is built from 16 residues. From germline, CDR1 is SGHRS and CDR2 YFSETQ. The DNA of the CDR3 is TGCGCCAGCAGACCTGCGAGCGGCGGCTCCTACAATGAGCAGTTCTTC. Encoded protein: CASRPASGGSYNEQFF.

This sequence joins TRBV28 and TRBJ2-7; D is unclear. Germline V gene data show CDR1 as MDHEN and CDR2 as SYDVKM. V lost 2 bases, J lost 0 bases, and 11 bases lay in between. The CDR3 spans 15 residues. CDR3 nucleotides: TGTGCCAGCAGTTTACCTAGGACGAGCTCCTACGAGCAGTACTTC. Encoded protein: CASSLPRTSSYEQYF.

This rearrangement joins TRBV7-9 to TRBJ2-7; a possible D gene is TRBD2 (6 bases). Deletions cut 4 bases from V and 3 bases from J, with 7 bases between. Germline CDR1 is SEHNR and CDR2 is FQNEAQ (reference sequence). The CDR3 covers 12 residues. Written as DNA, the CDR3 is TGTGCCAGCAGCTCGGGACTCTACGAGCAGTACTTC. It encodes CASSSGLYEQYF.

V is TRBV25-1 and J is TRBJ2-5, with a weak D call TRBD2 (5 bases). The germline CDR1 and CDR2 sequences are MGHDK and SYGVNS. The CDR3 totals 16 residues. Trimming removed 3 bases at V and 2 bases at J, with 16 bases between. The CDR3 DNA follows: TGTGCCAGCAGTGATCAGCAGGACGGGATACAAGAGACCCAGTACTTC. Encoded protein: CASSDQQDGIQETQYF.